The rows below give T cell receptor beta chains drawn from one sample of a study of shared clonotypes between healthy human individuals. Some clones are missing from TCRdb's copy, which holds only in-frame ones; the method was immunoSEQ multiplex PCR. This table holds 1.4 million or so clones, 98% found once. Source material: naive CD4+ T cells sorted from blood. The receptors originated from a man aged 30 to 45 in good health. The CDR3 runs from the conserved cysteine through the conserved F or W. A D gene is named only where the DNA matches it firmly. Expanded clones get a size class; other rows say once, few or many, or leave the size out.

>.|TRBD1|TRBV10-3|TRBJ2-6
CAISEWGQTGANVLTF
TGTGCCATCAGTGAGTGGGGACAGACTGGGGCCAACGTCCTGACTTTC
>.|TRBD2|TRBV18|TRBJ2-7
CASLRGGLPYEQYF
TGTGCCAGCCTCCGGGGGGGCTTGCCCTACGAGCAGTACTTC
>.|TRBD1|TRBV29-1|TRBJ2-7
CSVSGTGVYEQYF
TGCAGCGTTTCCGGGACAGGGGTGTACGAGCAGTACTTC
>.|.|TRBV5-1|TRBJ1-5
CASSLEGSNQPQHF
TGCGCCAGCAGCTTGGAGGGTAGCAATCAGCCCCAGCATTTT
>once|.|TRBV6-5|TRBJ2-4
CASSRHGDIQYF
TGTGCCAGCAGTCGACATGGAGACATTCAGTACTTC
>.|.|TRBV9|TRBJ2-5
CASSVAGAPKETQYF
TGTGCCAGCAGCGTAGCGGGGGCCCCAAAGGAGACCCAGTACTTC
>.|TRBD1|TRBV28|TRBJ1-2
CASSSPAGTARGYTF
TGTGCCAGCAGTTCCCCCGCCGGGACAGCTCGGGGCTACACCTTC
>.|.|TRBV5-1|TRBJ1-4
CASSLVGATNEKLFF
TGCGCCAGCAGCTTGGTAGGGGCAACTAATGAAAAACTGTTTTTT
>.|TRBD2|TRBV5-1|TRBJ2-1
CASSLGAGGPINEQFF
TGCGCCAGCAGCTTGGGGGCGGGAGGGCCCATCAATGAGCAGTTCTTC
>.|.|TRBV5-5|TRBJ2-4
CASSHRGSGAERIQYF
TGTGCCAGCAGCCACCGAGGATCGGGAGCGGAACGCATTCAGTACTTC
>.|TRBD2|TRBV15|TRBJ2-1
CATSRDLLGLGSGNEQFF
TGTGCCACCAGCAGAGATCTGTTGGGACTAGGAAGCGGGAATGAGCAGTTCTTC
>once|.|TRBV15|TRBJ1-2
CATRDSLGQLNYGYTF
TGTGCCACCAGGGACTCCCTTGGACAATTAAACTATGGCTACACCTTC
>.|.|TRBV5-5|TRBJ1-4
CASSLVPDFRLFF
TGTGCCAGCAGCTTGGTCCCAGACTTCAGACTGTTTTTT
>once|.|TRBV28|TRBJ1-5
CASSFSRGRQPQHF
TGTGCCAGCAGTTTCTCTCGGGGGCGCCAGCCCCAGCATTTT
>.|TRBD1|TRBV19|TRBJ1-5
CASSITDRAVQPQHF
TGTGCCAGTAGTATAACGGACAGGGCAGTCCAGCCCCAGCATTTT
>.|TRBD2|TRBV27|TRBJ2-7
CASSGLAGRSYEQYF
TGTGCCAGCTCGGGACTAGCGGGGAGATCCTACGAGCAGTACTTC
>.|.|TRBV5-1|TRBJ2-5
CASSLGDGEGQETQYF
TGCGCCAGCAGCTTGGGGGATGGAGAGGGCCAAGAGACCCAGTACTTC
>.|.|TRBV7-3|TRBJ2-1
CASSLLGSEQFF
TGTGCCAGCAGCTTATTGGGGAGTGAGCAGTTCTTC
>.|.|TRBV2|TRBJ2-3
CASQSKADTQYF
TGTGCTTCCCAGAGCAAGGCAGATACGCAGTATTTT
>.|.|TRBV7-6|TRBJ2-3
CASSFGTPGDTQYF
TGTGCCAGCAGCTTCGGGACCCCGGGAGATACGCAGTATTTT
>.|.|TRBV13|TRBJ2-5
CASSFGRVETQYF
TGTGCCAGCAGCTTTGGACGGGTGGAGACCCAGTACTTC
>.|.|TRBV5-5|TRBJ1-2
CASRRTGTGYTF
TGTGCCAGCAGGCGTACCGGGACGGGCTACACCTTC
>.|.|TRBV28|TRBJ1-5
CASGGTTLGNQPQHF
TGTGCCAGCGGGGGGACCACATTGGGCAATCAGCCCCAGCATTTT
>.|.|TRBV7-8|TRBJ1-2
CASSPHAGGFGYTF
TGTGCCAGCAGCCCGCATGCTGGAGGCTTTGGCTACACCTTC
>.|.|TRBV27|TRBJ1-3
CASSSGAGNTIYF
TGTGCCAGCAGTTCAGGGGCTGGAAACACCATATATTTT
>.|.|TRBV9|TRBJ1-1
CASSVNRFSTEAFF
TGTGCCAGCAGCGTAAACAGGTTCTCCACTGAAGCTTTCTTT
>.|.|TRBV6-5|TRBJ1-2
CASSYSPDNPYGYTF
TGTGCCAGCAGTTACTCTCCGGACAACCCCTATGGCTACACCTTC
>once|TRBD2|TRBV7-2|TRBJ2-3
CASSFRAGVSTDTQYF
TGTGCCAGCAGCTTCAGAGCGGGAGTAAGCACAGATACGCAGTATTTT
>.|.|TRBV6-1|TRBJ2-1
CASSEVAGSYNEQFF
TGTGCCAGCAGTGAAGTTGCGGGATCCTACAATGAGCAGTTCTTC
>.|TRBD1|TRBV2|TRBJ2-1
CASSKTGENEQFF
TGTGCCAGCAGTAAAACAGGGGAAAATGAGCAGTTCTTC
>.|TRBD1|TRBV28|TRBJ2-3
CASSQDREGSTDTQYF
TGTGCCAGCAGCCAAGACAGGGAAGGGAGCACAGATACGCAGTATTTT
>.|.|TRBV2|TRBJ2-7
CASSEAWRLLTYEQYF
TGTGCCAGCAGTGAAGCGTGGAGGCTATTAACCTACGAGCAGTACTTC
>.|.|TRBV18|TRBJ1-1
CASSALVGGADTEAFF
TGTGCCAGCTCAGCCCTGGTTGGGGGGGCGGACACTGAAGCTTTCTTT
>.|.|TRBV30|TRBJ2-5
CAWSQSGQETQYF
TGTGCCTGGAGTCAAAGCGGCCAAGAGACCCAGTACTTC
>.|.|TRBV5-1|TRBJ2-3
CASSGVDTQYF
TGCGCCAGCAGCGGGGTGGATACGCAGTATTTT
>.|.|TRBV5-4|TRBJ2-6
CASSPQRQDWANVLTF
TGTGCCAGCAGCCCCCAGAGACAGGATTGGGCCAACGTCCTGACTTTC
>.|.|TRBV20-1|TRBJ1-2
CSATYRGGYTF
TGCAGTGCTACGTACAGAGGGGGTTACACCTTC
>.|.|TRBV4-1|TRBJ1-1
CASSPRVDPGYTEAFF
TGCGCCAGCAGCCCTAGGGTGGACCCGGGTTACACTGAAGCTTTCTTT
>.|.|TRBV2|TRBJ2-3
CASSGDAGLTGTQYF
TGTGCCAGCAGTGGGGACGCAGGTCTTACGGGTACGCAGTATTTT
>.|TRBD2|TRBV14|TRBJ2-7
CASSQVAGAYEQYF
TGTGCCAGCAGCCAAGTAGCGGGGGCCTACGAGCAGTACTTC
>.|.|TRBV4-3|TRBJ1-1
CASSQTPTEAFF
TGCGCCAGCAGCCAGACGCCCACTGAAGCTTTCTTT
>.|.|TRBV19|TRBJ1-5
CASRSPSGSRNQPQHF
TGTGCCAGTAGATCGCCGTCGGGCTCGCGCAATCAGCCCCAGCATTTT
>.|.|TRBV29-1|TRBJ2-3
CSVAGQHTDTQYF
TGCAGCGTGGCGGGACAACACACAGATACGCAGTATTTT
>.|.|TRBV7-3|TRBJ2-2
CASSPQGGATGELFF
TGTGCCAGCAGTCCACAGGGAGGGGCTACCGGGGAGCTGTTTTTT
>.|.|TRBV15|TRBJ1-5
CATSRARGTNSNQPQHF
TGTGCCACCAGCAGGGCGCGGGGCACAAATAGCAATCAGCCCCAGCATTTT
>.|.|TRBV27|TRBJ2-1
CASKELRSSYNEQFF
TGTGCCAGCAAAGAACTCCGAAGCTCCTACAATGAGCAGTTCTTC
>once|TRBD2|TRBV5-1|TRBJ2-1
CASSPSGSWNEQFF
TGCGCCAGCAGCCCTAGCGGGAGCTGGAATGAGCAGTTCTTC
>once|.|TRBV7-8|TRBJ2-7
CASSGGLRSSYEQYF
TGTGCCAGCAGCGGGGGACTTAGGAGCTCCTACGAGCAGTACTTC